The 15 T cell receptor beta chains in this list originate from one sample, sequenced in a study of T cell changes during pregnancy in multiple sclerosis. The table came from immunoSEQ multiplex PCR; TCRdb's copy has only in-frame clones and leaves some out. The sample has under 30,000 clones, about 88% seen once. The sequences come from CD4+ T cells from peripheral blood mononuclear cells, collected in the first trimester of pregnancy. The source of these receptors is a female donor in good health, enrolled as a control in a pregnancy study.

V and J are TRBV7-8 and TRBJ2-7, with 10 bases that match TRBD2. V lost 6 bases to trimming and J lost 4 bases; unmatched junction nucleotides: 9. CDR1 is SGHVS and CDR2 is FQNEAQ in the germline V gene. The CDR3 contains 15 residues. The CDR3: CASSERGGSIYEQYF. CDR3 DNA: TGTGCCAGCAGTGAGCGGGGGGGCTCAATTTACGAGCAGTACTTC.

This clone was counted once. The rearrangement links TRBV7-2 to TRBJ1-2; the D gene is possibly TRBD1 (5 bases). From germline, CDR1 is SGHTA and CDR2 FQGNSA. This CDR3 spans 19 amino acids. The V end was cut by 1 base, the J end by 0 bases, with 21 bases between. The chain's CDR3 is CASSLGRFGTEISNYGYTF. The CDR3, as DNA: TGTGCCAGCAGCTTAGGAAGGTTTGGGACTGAAATTTCTAACTATGGCTACACCTTC.

This clone was observed a single time. V gene TRBV11-2 combines with J gene TRBJ2-1; TRBD2 matches at 11 bases. The CDR3 consists of 15 residues. V lost 3 bases to trimming and J lost 9 bases; unmatched junction nucleotides: 7. CDR1 and CDR2 from the germline V gene are SGHAT and FQNNGV. CDR3 coding DNA: TGTGCCAGCAGCTTTAGCGGGAGGGCTGAGAGTGAGCAGTTCTTC. Amino acids: CASSFSGRAESEQFF.

This rearrangement joins TRBV5-1 to TRBJ2-5; 12 bases match TRBD2. V gave up 4 bases and J gave up 5 bases; unmatched junction bases: 3. The germline gives CDR1 SGHRS, CDR2 YFSETQ. This CDR3 has 14 amino acids. CDR3 amino acids: CASSPGLAGETQYF. CDR3 DNA: TGCGCCAGCAGCCCGGGACTAGCGGGCGAGACCCAGTACTTC.

The chain has TRBV4-2 and TRBJ2-3; the D gene is possibly TRBD2 (6 bases). V gave up 1 base and J gave up 0 bases, with 11 bases separating them. Germline values: CDR1 LGHNA, CDR2 YNFKEQ. This CDR3 has 16 residues. The CDR3 region has the DNA TGTGCCAGCAGCCAAGGGGGCGGGACTAGCACAGATACGCAGTATTTT. Amino acids: CASSQGGGTSTDTQYF.

The gene calls are TRBV5-1 and TRBJ1-1; D is unclear. Germline V gene lookup returns CDR1 SGHRS and CDR2 YFSETQ. This CDR3 is 14 amino acids long. V lost 0 bases, J lost 1 base, and 7 bases lay in between. DNA for the CDR3: TGCGCCAGCAGCTTGGGGGCAGAGAACACTGAAGCTTTCTTT. Amino acid sequence: CASSLGAENTEAFF.

CDR3 sequence reads: CASFLRNTGELFF. The CDR3 DNA follows: TGTGCCAGCTTTCTGCGCAACACCGGGGAGCTGTTTTTT. This chain connects TRBV6-1 to TRBJ2-2, with D hard to call. Germline V gene lookup returns CDR1 MNHNS and CDR2 SASEGT. The V gene lost 8 bases and the J gene lost 2 bases, with 9 bases spanning the gap. This CDR3 contains 13 residues.

The chain is built from TRBV28 and TRBJ2-7; 11 bases agree with TRBD2. The germline CDR1 and CDR2 sequences are MDHEN and SYDVKM. V dropped 5 bases and J dropped 7; count of bases not matched to a gene: 7. The CDR3 is 14 amino acids. CDR3 residues: CASSKLAGDGEQYF. DNA for the CDR3: TGTGCCAGCAGTAAACTAGCGGGGGACGGAGAGCAGTACTTC. The variable domain in full, completed from reference TRBV28 and TRBJ2-7, reads DVKVTQSSRYLVKRTGEKVFLECVQDMDHENMFWYRQDPGLGLRLIYFSYDVKMKEKGDIPEGYSVSREKKERFSLILESASTNQTSMYLCASSKLAGDGEQYFGPGTRLTVT.

The chain couples TRBV5-1 to TRBJ2-1; 9 nucleotides agree with TRBD2. This CDR3 is built from 16 residues. The V and J ends lost 5 bases and 9 bases, in that order; junction bases with no gene match: 15. Germline CDR1 SGHRS, CDR2 YFSETQ. The CDR3: CASSHIPGTSKSEQFF. The CDR3 DNA sequence: TGCGCCAGCAGTCACATACCCGGGACTAGCAAATCTGAGCAGTTCTTC.

This clone was found a few times. V and J are TRBV4-1 and TRBJ2-5, with D perhaps matching TRBD2 (5 bases). Germline V gives CDR1 MGHRA, CDR2 YSYEKL. V was shortened by 4 bases and J by 5 bases, with 11 bases between the two germline ends. The length of the CDR3 is 13 residues. Here the CDR3 reads CASSRGGSETQYF. The CDR3 bases are TGCGCCAGCAGCCGAGGAGGCTCGGAGACCCAGTACTTC.

This clone was recorded once. The chain recombines TRBV5-3 with TRBJ1-1, with a tentative D call TRBD1 (5 bases). TRBV5-3 qualifies as an ORF whose function is uncertain. Trimming pared 10 bases from V and 10 bases from J, leaving 17 bases between. The CDR3 consists of 11 residues. Written as DNA, the CDR3 is TGTGCCCCGATTTTAGGGGTTGGAGCTTTCTTT. This encodes CAPILGVGAFF.

The rearrangement uses TRBV5-1 and TRBJ1-6, with D unclear. V shed 3 bases and J shed 8 bases, with 15 bases lying between them. This CDR3 is built from 15 residues. In germline, CDR1 is SGHRS, CDR2 YFSETQ. As DNA, the CDR3 is TGCGCCAGCAGCTCCGATGTGGGAGGATATTCACCCCTCCACTTT. This gives the protein CASSSDVGGYSPLHF.

This chain joins TRBV5-1 and TRBJ1-1; the match to TRBD1 covers 7 bases. The CDR3 covers 14 residues. V lost 0 bases, J lost 5 bases, and 4 bases stayed unmatched. In germline, CDR1 is SGHRS, CDR2 YFSETQ. The DNA of the CDR3 is TGCGCCAGCAGCTTGGGCCAGGGGGGTACTGAAGCTTTCTTT. It specifies CASSLGQGGTEAFF.

V gene TRBV6-1 combines with J gene TRBJ1-1, with D possibly TRBD1 on 5 matching bases. CDR3 length: 13 amino acids. Germline assignment: CDR1 MNHNS and CDR2 SASEGT. The V and J ends lost 5 bases and 5 bases respectively, with 12 bases between them. The CDR3: CASSIQGGTEAFF. The CDR3, as DNA: TGTGCCAGCAGTATTCAGGGAGGGACTGAAGCTTTCTTT.

This sequence joins TRBV18 and TRBJ1-1, with D tentatively TRBD1 (6 bases). Per the germline V gene, CDR1 is KGHSH and CDR2 is LQKENI. Between the trimmed V and J ends, which lost 4 bases and 1 base, there was a span of 7 bases. This CDR3 is built from 13 residues. The CDR3 nucleotides are TGTGCCAGCTCACAAGGGGGGAACACTGAAGCTTTCTTT. Protein sequence: CASSQGGNTEAFF.